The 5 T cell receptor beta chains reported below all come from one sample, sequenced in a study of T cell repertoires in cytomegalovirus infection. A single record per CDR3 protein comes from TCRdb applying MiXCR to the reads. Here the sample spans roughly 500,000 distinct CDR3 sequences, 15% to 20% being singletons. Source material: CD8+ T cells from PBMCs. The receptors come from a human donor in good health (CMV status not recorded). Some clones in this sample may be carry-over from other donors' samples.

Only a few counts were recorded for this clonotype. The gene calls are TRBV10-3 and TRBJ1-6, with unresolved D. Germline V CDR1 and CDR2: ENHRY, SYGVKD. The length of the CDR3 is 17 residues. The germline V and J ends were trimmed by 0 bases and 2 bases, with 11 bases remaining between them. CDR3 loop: CAISESFQTTYNSPLHF. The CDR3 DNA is TGTGCCATCAGTGAGTCGTTCCAGACCACCTATAATTCACCCCTCCACTTT.

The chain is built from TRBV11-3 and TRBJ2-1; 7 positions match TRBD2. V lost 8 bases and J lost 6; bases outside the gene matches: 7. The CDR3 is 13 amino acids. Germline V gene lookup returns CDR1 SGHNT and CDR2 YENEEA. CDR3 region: CASGLGEGNEQFF. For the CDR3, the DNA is TGTGCCAGCGGGCTCGGGGAGGGCAATGAGCAGTTCTTC.

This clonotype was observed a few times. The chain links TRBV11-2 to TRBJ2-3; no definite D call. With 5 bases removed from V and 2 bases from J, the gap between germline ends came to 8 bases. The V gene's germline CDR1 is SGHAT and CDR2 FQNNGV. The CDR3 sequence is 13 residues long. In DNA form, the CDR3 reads TGTGCCAGCAGCAAATGGGCCACAGATACGCAGTATTTT. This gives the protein CASSKWATDTQYF.

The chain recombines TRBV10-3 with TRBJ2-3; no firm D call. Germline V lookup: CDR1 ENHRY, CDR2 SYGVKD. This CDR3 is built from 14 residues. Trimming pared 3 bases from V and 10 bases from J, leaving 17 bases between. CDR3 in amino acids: CAISDPPSGPAQYF. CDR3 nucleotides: TGTGCCATCAGTGACCCCCCCTCGGGCCCCGCGCAGTATTTT.

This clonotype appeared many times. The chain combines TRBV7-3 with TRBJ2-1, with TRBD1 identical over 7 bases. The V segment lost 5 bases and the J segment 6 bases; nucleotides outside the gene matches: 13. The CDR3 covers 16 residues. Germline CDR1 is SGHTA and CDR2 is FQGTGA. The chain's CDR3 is CASSKTGTAAINEQFF. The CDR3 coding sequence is TGTGCCAGCAGCAAGACCGGGACAGCCGCAATCAATGAGCAGTTCTTC.